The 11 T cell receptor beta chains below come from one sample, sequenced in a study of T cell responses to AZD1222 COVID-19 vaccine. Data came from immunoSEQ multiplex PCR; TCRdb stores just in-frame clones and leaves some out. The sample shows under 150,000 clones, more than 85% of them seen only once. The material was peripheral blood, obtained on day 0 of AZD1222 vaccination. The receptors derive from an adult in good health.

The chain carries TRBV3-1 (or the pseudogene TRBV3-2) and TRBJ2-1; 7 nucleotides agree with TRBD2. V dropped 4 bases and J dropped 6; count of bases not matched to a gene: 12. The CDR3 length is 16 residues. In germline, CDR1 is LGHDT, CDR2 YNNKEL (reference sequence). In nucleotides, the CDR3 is TGTGCCAGCAGCCTTTGGGGAGGGGTCCGTGGCAATGAGCAGTTCTTC. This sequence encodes CASSLWGGVRGNEQFF.

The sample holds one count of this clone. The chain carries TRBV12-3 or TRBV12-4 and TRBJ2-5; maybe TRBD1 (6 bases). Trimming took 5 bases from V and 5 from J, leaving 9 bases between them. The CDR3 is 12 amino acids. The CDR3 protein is CASSRRGETQYF. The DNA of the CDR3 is TGTGCCAGCAGTCGCAGGGGCGAGACCCAGTACTTC.

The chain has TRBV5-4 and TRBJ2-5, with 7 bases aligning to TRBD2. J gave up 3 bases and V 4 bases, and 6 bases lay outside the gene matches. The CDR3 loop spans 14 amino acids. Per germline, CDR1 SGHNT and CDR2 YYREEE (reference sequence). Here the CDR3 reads CASSPGGTEETQYF. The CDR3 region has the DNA TGTGCCAGCAGCCCGGGGGGAACGGAAGAGACCCAGTACTTC.

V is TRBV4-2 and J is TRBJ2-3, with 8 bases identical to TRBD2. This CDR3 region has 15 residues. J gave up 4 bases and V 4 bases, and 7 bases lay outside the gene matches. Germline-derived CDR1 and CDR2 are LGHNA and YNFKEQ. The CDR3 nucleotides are TGTGCCAGCAGCCCGACGGGGGGGGTCGCAGATACGCAGTATTTT. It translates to CASSPTGGVADTQYF.

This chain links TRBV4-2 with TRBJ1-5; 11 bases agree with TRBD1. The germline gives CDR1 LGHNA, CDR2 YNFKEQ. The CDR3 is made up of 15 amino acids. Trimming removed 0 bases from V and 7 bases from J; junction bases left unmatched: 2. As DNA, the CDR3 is TGTGCCAGCAGCCAAGATCGGGACAGGGGGCAGCCCCAGCATTTT. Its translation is CASSQDRDRGQPQHF.

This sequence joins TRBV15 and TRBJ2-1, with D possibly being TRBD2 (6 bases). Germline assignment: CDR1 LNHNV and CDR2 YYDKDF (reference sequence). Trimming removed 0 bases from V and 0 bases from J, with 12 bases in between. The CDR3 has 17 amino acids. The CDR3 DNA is TGTGCCACCAGCAGAGAGGTTGGGACTGACTCCTACAATGAGCAGTTCTTC. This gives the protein CATSREVGTDSYNEQFF.

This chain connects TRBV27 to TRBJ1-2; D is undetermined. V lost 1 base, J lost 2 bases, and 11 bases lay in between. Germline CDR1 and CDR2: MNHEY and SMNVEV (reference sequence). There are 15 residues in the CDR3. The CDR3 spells CASSLWADTNYGYTF. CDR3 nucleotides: TGTGCCAGCAGTTTATGGGCAGACACAAACTATGGCTACACCTTC.

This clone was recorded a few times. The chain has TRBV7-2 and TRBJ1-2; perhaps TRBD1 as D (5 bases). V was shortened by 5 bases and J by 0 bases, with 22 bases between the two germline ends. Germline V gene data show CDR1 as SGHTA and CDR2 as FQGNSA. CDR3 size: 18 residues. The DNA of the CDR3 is TGTGCCAGCAGCCTCACACTACTATCAGGGATCTCTAACTATGGCTACACCTTC. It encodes CASSLTLLSGISNYGYTF.

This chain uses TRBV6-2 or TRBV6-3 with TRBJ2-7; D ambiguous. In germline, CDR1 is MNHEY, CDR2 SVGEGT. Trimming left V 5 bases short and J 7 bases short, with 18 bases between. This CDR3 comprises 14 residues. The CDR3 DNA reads TGTGCCAGCAGTCCAAGGGATCCCTCACGGGAGCAGTACTTC. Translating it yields CASSPRDPSREQYF.

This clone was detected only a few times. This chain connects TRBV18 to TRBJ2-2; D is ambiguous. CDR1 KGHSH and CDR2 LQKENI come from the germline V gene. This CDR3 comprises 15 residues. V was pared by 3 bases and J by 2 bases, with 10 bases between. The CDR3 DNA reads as TGTGCCAGCTCACCCGGATCCGGTAACACCGGGGAGCTGTTTTTT. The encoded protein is CASSPGSGNTGELFF.

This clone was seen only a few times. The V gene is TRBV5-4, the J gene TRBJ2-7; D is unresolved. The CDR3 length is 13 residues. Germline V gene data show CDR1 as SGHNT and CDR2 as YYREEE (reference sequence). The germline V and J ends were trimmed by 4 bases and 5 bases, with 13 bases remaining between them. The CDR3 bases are TGTGCCAGCAGCCCGACCGATCAAGACGAGCAGTACTTC. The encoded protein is CASSPTDQDEQYF.